The 12 T cell receptor beta chains listed next were all sequenced from one sample in a study of blood T cell repertoires in COVID-19. Sequencing was performed with immunoSEQ multiplex PCR; in TCRdb, only in-frame clones are kept and a portion is missing. The table records 130,000 or so clones, roughly three quarters of them present only once. Sequencing was done on a sample of peripheral blood. The source is a woman between 70 and 85 years old with acute or convalescent COVID-19.

This rearrangement joins TRBV2 to TRBJ2-2; 9 bases match TRBD2. Germline V gene data show CDR1 as SNHLY and CDR2 as FYNNEI. V lost 7 bases to trimming and J lost 5 bases; unmatched junction nucleotides: 8. This CDR3 contains 15 residues. CDR3 loop: CASMTSGGWTGELFF. CDR3 sequence (DNA): TGTGCCAGCATGACTAGCGGAGGTTGGACCGGGGAGCTGTTTTTT.

J is TRBJ2-1 and V is TRBV7-9, with a tentative D call TRBD1 (6 bases). The CDR3 is 15 residues long. V dropped 6 bases and J dropped 0 bases, with 12 bases sitting between them. CDR1 is SEHNR, CDR2 FQNEAQ, per germline (reference sequence). The CDR3 region is CASSNQGSSYNEQFF. DNA of the CDR3: TGTGCCAGCAGTAACCAGGGGAGCTCCTACAATGAGCAGTTCTTC.

The chain combines TRBV29-1 with TRBJ1-2, with 7 bases identical to TRBD1. The CDR3 runs to 12 residues. Germline V gene sequence: CDR1 SQVTM, CDR2 ANQGSEA. The junction had 6 bases not matched to a gene; V was cut back by 7 bases and J by 4 bases. This CDR3 reads CSADRARYGYTF. The CDR3 DNA is TGCAGCGCTGACAGGGCCCGCTATGGCTACACCTTC.

The rearrangement joins TRBV30 to TRBJ2-1, with D possibly TRBD2 on 6 matching bases. The V end was cut by 5 bases, the J end by 5 bases, with 10 bases between. Germline loops: CDR1 GTSNPN, CDR2 SVGIG (reference sequence). The CDR3 covers 12 residues. The CDR3 nucleotides read TGTGCCTGGGGTAGGAGGGACAATGAGCAGTTCTTC. It specifies CAWGRRDNEQFF.

V gene TRBV2 combines with J gene TRBJ2-7; D is perhaps TRBD2 (7 bases). The CDR3 is 16 amino acids. Between the trimmed V and J ends, which lost 6 bases and 5 bases, there was a span of 23 bases. Germline lookup yields CDR1 SNHLY and CDR2 FYNNEI. The CDR3 sequence: CASRRGRGDLKDEQYF. CDR3 in DNA: TGTGCCAGCAGGAGGGGGAGGGGGGACCTAAAGGACGAGCAGTACTTC.

The chain uses TRBV15 and TRBJ2-1, with D perhaps TRBD2 (6 bases). Looked up from germline, CDR1 is LNHNV and CDR2 is YYDKDF (reference sequence). The CDR3 is 13 amino acids. V lost 0 bases to trimming and J lost 8 bases, with 8 bases between them. CDR3 sequence: CATSRETGDEQFF. CDR3 in DNA: TGTGCCACCAGCAGAGAAACGGGGGATGAGCAGTTCTTC.

The chain is built from TRBV5-1 and TRBJ1-2; 10 bases agree with TRBD1. CDR3 size: 16 residues. J lost 7 bases, V lost 0 bases, and 9 bases had no gene match. The germline gives CDR1 SGHRS, CDR2 YFSETQ. The chain's CDR3 is CASSLDPRQGAGGYTF. Written as DNA, the CDR3 is TGCGCCAGCAGCTTGGACCCCAGACAGGGGGCCGGTGGCTACACCTTC.

V is TRBV18 and J is TRBJ2-3; 10 bases are a match to TRBD1. Germline V gene sequence: CDR1 KGHSH, CDR2 LQKENI. The CDR3 has 16 residues. After removal of 6 bases from V and 1 base from J, the junction contained 7 bases not matched to a gene. CDR3 region: CASSQTGGVGTDTQYF. The CDR3 DNA reads as TGTGCCAGCTCCCAGACAGGGGGCGTGGGCACAGATACGCAGTATTTT.

This rearrangement joins TRBV7-9 to TRBJ2-5; D possibly corresponds to TRBD2 (6 bases). V was shortened by 2 bases and J by 4 bases, with 20 bases between the two germline ends. CDR3 size: 17 residues. The germline CDR1 and CDR2 sequences are SEHNR and FQNEAQ (reference sequence). CDR3 protein: CASSLRFGGLSGETQYF. CDR3 coding DNA: TGTGCCAGCAGCTTAAGGTTTGGAGGGTTGAGTGGAGAGACCCAGTACTTC.

This sequence joins TRBV19 and TRBJ1-4; D gene uncertain. CDR3 length equals 14 residues. Germline V gene lookup returns CDR1 LNHDA and CDR2 SQIVND (reference sequence). V was trimmed by 2 bases and J by 8 bases, leaving 12 bases between them. The CDR3 DNA reads TGTGCCAGTAGTATAAGCAAGGCGGAAGAAAAACTGTTTTTT. Its translation is CASSISKAEEKLFF.

This rearrangement joins TRBV5-1 to TRBJ1-2, with a weak D call TRBD1 (5 bases). Trimming left V 0 bases short and J 7 bases short, with 13 bases between. This CDR3 has 14 residues. Germline values: CDR1 SGHRS, CDR2 YFSETQ. The CDR3 coding sequence is TGCGCCAGCAGCTTGGGTCCCGGGCAGGGTGGCTACACCTTC. It specifies CASSLGPGQGGYTF.

The chain's CDR3 is CASSPRLVTEAFF. In nucleotides, the CDR3 is TGTGCCAGCAGCCCTCGTCTCGTGACTGAAGCTTTCTTT. The V call is TRBV27, the J call TRBJ1-1; the D is unclear. The CDR3 is made up of 13 amino acids. Germline loops: CDR1 MNHEY, CDR2 SMNVEV (reference sequence). With 6 bases removed from V and 5 bases from J, the gap between germline ends came to 13 bases.